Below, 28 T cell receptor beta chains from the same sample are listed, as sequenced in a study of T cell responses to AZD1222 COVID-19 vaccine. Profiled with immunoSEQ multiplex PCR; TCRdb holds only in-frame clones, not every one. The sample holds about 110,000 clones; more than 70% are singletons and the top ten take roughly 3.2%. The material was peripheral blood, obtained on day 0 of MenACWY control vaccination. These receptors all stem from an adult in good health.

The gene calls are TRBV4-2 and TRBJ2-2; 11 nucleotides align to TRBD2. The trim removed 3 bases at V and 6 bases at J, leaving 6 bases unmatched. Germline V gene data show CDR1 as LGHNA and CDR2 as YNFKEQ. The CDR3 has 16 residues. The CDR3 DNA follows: TGTGCCAGCAGCCAGACGCTAGCGGGGGGCCCCGGGGAGCTGTTTTTT. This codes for CASSQTLAGGPGELFF.

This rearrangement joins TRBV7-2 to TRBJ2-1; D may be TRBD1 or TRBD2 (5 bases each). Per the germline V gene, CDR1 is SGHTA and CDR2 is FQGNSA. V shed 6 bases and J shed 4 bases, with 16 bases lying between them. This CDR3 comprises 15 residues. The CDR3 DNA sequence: TGTGCCAGCAGTTCCTCATTTGGGACGTACAATGAGCAGTTCTTC. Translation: CASSSSFGTYNEQFF.

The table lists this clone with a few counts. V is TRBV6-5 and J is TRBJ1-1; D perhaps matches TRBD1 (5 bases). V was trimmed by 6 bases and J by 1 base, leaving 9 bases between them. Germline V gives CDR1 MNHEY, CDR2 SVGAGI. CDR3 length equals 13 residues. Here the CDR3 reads CASRGRANTEAFF. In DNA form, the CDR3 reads TGTGCCAGCAGGGGCAGGGCGAACACTGAAGCTTTCTTT.

The CDR3 here is CASSLPRWGGSEAFF. The CDR3, as DNA: TGTGCCAGCAGCCTTCCGCGGTGGGGGGGATCTGAAGCTTTCTTT. The chain recombines TRBV7-2 with TRBJ1-1; a possible D gene is TRBD1 (5 bases). Per germline, CDR1 SGHTA and CDR2 FQGNSA. CDR3 size: 15 residues. Trimming took off 5 bases at V and 6 bases at J, with 19 bases between the two ends.

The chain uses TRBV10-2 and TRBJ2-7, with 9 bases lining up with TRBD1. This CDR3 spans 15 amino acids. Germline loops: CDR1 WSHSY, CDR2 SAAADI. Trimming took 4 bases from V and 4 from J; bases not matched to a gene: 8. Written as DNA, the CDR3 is TGCGCCAGCAGTGCACGGGACAGGGAGAGGTACGAGCAGTACTTC. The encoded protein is CASSARDRERYEQYF.

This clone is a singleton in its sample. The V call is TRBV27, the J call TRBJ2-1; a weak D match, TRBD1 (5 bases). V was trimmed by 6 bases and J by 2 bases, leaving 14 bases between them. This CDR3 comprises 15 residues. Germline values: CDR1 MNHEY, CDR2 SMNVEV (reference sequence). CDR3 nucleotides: TGTGCCAGCAGATTTCATGGGGCCACCTACAATGAGCAGTTCTTC. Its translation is CASRFHGATYNEQFF.

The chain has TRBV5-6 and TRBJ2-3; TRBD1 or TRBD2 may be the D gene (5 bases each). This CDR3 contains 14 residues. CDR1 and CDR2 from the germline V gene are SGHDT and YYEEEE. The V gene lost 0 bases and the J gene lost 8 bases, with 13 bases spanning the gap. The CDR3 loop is CASSLVSGTVTQYF. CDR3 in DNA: TGTGCCAGCAGCTTGGTCTCGGGGACGGTTACGCAGTATTTT.

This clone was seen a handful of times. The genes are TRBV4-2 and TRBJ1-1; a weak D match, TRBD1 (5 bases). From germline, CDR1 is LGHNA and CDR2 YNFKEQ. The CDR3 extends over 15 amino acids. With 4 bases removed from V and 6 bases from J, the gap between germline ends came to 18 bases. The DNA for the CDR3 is TGTGCCAGCAGCCGGGGCGGACCCCAAGTGTCTGAAGCTTTCTTT. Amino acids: CASSRGGPQVSEAFF.

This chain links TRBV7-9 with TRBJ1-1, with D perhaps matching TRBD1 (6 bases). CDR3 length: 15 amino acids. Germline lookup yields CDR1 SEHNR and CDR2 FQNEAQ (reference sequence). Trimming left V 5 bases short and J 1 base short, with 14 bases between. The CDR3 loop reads CASSPEGVTNTEAFF. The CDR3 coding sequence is TGTGCCAGCAGCCCAGAGGGGGTTACGAACACTGAAGCTTTCTTT.

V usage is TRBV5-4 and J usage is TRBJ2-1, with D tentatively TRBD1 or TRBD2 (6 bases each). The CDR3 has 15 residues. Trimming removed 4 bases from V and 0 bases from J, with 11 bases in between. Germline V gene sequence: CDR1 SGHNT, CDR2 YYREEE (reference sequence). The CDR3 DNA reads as TGTGCCAGCAGCCCCGGGGGCGCCTCCTACAATGAGCAGTTCTTC. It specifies CASSPGGASYNEQFF.

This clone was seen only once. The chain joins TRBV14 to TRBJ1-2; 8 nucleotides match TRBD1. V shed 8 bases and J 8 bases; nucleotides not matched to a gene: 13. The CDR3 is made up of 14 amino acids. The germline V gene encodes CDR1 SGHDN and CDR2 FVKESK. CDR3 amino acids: CASFQLRGPEGYTF. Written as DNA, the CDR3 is TGTGCCAGCTTCCAGCTCAGGGGGCCGGAAGGCTACACCTTC.

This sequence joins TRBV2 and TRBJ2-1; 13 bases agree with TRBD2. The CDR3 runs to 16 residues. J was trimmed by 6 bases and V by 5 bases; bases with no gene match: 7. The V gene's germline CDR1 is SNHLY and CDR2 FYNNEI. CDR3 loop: CASSRWGLAGFNEQFF. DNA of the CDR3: TGTGCCAGCAGTCGCTGGGGACTAGCGGGGTTCAATGAGCAGTTCTTC.

CDR3 amino acids: CASSRSGQVFYGYTF. The DNA of the CDR3 is TGTGCCAGCAGTCGATCGGGACAGGTGTTCTATGGCTACACCTTC. V and J are TRBV6-6 and TRBJ1-2; 8 positions match TRBD1. Germline V gene lookup returns CDR1 MNHNY and CDR2 SVGAGI (reference sequence). V gave up 5 bases and J gave up 4 bases; unmatched junction bases: 9. CDR3 length: 15 amino acids.

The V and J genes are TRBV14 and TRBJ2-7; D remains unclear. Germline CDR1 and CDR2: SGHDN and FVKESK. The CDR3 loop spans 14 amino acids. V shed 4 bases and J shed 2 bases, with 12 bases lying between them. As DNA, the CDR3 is TGTGCCAGCAGCCCCGACGGAGCCCCCTACGAGCAGTACTTC. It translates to CASSPDGAPYEQYF. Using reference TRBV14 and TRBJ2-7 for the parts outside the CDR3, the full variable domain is EAGVTQFPSHSVIEKGQTVTLRCDPISGHDNLYWYRRVMGKEIKFLLHFVKESKQDESGMPNNRFLAERTGGTYSTLKVQPAELEDSGVYFCASSPDGAPYEQYFGPGTRLTVT.

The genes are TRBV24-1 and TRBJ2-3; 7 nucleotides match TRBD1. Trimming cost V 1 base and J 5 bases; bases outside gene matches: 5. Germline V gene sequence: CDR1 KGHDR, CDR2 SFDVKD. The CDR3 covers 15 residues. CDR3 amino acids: CATSDLRGQGDTQYF. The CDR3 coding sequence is TGTGCCACCAGTGATTTAAGGGGGCAGGGAGATACGCAGTATTTT.

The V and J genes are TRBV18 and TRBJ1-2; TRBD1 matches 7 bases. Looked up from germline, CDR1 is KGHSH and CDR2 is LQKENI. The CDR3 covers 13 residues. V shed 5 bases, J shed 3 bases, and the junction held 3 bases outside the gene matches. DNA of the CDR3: TGTGCCAGCTCAGCAACAGGGGACTATGGCTACACCTTC. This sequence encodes CASSATGDYGYTF.

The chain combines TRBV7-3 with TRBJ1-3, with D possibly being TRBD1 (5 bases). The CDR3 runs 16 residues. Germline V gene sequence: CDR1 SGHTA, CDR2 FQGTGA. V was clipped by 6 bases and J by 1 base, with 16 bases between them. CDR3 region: CASSLGPQRSGNTIYF. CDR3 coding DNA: TGTGCCAGCAGTTTGGGACCTCAAAGATCTGGAAACACCATATATTTT.

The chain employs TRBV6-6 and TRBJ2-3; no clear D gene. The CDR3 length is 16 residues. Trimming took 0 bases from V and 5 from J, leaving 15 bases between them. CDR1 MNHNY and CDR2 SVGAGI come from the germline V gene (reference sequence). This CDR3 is CASSYSEWRTGDTQYF. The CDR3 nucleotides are TGTGCCAGCAGTTACTCGGAGTGGCGGACGGGAGATACGCAGTATTTT.

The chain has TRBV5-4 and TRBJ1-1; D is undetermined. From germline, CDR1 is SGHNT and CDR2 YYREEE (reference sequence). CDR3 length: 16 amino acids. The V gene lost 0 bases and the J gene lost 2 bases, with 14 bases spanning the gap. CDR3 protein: CASSLGPDSSNTEAFF. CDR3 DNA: TGTGCCAGCAGCTTGGGCCCAGACTCCTCCAACACTGAAGCTTTCTTT.

The CDR3 spells CASSQDNQEQFF. The DNA of the CDR3 is TGTGCCAGCAGCCAAGATAACCAAGAGCAGTTCTTC. The rearrangement links TRBV14 to TRBJ2-1; D is unclear. Between the trimmed V and J ends, which lost 0 bases and 10 bases, there was a span of 7 bases. The CDR3 loop spans 12 amino acids. The germline V gene encodes CDR1 SGHDN and CDR2 FVKESK.

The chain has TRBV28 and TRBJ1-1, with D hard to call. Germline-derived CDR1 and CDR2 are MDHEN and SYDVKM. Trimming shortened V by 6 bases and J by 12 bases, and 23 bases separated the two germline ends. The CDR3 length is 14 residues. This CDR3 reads CASRTPGSLVETFF. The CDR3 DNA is TGTGCCAGCAGGACACCAGGCAGTTTGGTGGAAACTTTCTTT. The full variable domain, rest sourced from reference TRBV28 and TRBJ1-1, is DVKVTQSSRYLVKRTGEKVFLECVQDMDHENMFWYRQDPGLGLRLIYFSYDVKMKEKGDIPEGYSVSREKKERFSLILESASTNQTSMYLCASRTPGSLVETFFGQGTRLTVV.

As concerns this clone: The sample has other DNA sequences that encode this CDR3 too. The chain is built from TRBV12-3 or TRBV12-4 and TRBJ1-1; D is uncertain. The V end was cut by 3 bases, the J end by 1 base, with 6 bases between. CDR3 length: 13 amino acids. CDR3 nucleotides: TGTGCCAGCAGTTTTAGGGAGAACACTGAAGCTTTCTTT. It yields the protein CASSFRENTEAFF.

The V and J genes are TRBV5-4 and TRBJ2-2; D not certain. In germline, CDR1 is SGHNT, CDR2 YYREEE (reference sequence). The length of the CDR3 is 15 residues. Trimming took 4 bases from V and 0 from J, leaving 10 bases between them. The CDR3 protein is CASSMQTTNTGELFF. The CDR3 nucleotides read TGTGCCAGCAGCATGCAGACGACGAACACCGGGGAGCTGTTTTTT.

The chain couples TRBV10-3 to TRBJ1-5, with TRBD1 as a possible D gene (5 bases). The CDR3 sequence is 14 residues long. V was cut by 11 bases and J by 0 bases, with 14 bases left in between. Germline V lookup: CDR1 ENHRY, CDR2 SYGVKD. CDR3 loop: CAVGTGNSNQPQHF. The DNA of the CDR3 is TGTGCCGTCGGGACGGGGAATAGCAATCAGCCCCAGCATTTT.

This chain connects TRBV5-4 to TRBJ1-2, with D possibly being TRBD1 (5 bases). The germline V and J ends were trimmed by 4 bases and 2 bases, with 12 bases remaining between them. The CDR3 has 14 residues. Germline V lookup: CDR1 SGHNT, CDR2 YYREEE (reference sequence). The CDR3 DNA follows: TGTGCCAGCAGCAACCGGGACGGCAACTATGGCTACACCTTC. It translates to CASSNRDGNYGYTF.

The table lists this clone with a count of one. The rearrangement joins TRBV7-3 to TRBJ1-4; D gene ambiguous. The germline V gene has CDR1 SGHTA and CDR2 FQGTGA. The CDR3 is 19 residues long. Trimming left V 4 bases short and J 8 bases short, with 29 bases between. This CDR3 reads CASSCHRGRPEKGNEKLFF. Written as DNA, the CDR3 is TGTGCCAGCAGCTGCCACCGGGGTCGTCCGGAAAAGGGAAACGAAAAACTGTTTTTT.

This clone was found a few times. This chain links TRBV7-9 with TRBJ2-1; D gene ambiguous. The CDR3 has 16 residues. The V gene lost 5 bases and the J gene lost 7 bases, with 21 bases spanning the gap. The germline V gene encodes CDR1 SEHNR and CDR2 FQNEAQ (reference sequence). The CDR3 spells CASSPPVAVGGNEQFF. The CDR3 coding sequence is TGTGCCAGCAGCCCCCCGGTGGCAGTTGGCGGAAATGAGCAGTTCTTC.

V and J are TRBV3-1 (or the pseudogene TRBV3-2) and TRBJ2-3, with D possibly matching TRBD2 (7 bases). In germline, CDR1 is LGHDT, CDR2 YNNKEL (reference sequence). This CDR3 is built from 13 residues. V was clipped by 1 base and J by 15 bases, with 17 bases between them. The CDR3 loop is CASSQGSGGADYF. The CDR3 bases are TGTGCCAGCAGCCAAGGTTCTGGGGGGGCGGATTATTTT.